This T cell receptor beta chain is drawn from a study of blood T cell repertoires in COVID-19. Background on the study: Donors in the United States, Italy and Spain gave samples during acute or convalescent COVID-19.

Generated by immunoSEQ multiplex PCR, the TCRdb table keeps only in-frame clones and is missing some. The table has 350,000 to 450,000 clones, about 89% seen once. With V trimmed by 2 bases and J by 3 bases, 4 bases remained unmatched. CDR3 size: 14 residues. Germline values: CDR1 SGHDT, CDR2 YYEEEE. This sequence joins TRBV5-6 and TRBJ2-7; 8 bases are a match to TRBD1. The source of this sequence is a man aged 35 to 55 with acute or convalescent COVID-19. What was sequenced was peripheral blood. The CDR3 DNA is TGTGCCAGCAGCTTTTTTGACAGGGGCTACGAGCAGTACTTC. This encodes CASSFFDRGYEQYF. Filled out from reference TRBV5-6 and TRBJ2-7, the complete variable domain reads DAGVTQSPTHLIKTRGQQVTLRCSPKSGHDTVSWYQQALGQGPQFIFQYYEEEERQRGNFPDRFSGHQFPNYSSELNVNALLLGDSALYLCASSFFDRGYEQYFGPGTRLTVT.